Listed here is a single T cell receptor beta chain. Antigen specificity is unknown. The data belong to a study of shared clonotypes between healthy human individuals. Study-level results: All-four-donor shared clonotypes had higher generation probabilities than non-shared clonotypes did. Clonotype sharing across donors was expected to vary with sequencing depth. What limited the represented genetic and exposure-history diversity was the small number of donors.

The CDR3 is 15 residues long. V shed 5 bases, J shed 1 base, and the junction held 7 bases outside the gene matches. Germline loops: CDR1 SGHTA, CDR2 FQGNSA. Assay used: immunoSEQ multiplex PCR; TCRdb lists only in-frame clones, some missing. The table lists about 700,000 clones, around 67% of them singletons. Material for sequencing was memory CD4+ T cells sorted from blood. Subset specified: CD45RA-negative fraction. J is TRBJ2-5 and V is TRBV7-2; TRBD1 aligns across 7 bases. The sequence was collected from a woman aged 25 to 39 in good health. The CDR3 protein is CASSPTTGAQETQYF. The CDR3 coding sequence is TGTGCCAGCAGCCCGACTACAGGGGCCCAAGAGACCCAGTACTTC.